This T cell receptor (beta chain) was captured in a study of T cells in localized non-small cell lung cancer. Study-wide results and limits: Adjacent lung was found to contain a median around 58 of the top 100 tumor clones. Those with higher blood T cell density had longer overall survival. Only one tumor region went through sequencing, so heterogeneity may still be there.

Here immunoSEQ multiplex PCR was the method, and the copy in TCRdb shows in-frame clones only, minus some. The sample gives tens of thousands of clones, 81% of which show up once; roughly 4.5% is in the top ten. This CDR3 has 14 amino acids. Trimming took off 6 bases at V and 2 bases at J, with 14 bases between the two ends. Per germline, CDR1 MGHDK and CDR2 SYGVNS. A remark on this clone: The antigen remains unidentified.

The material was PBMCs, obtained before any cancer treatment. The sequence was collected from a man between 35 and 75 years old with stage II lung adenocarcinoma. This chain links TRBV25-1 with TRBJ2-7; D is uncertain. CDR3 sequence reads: CASSPTVFTYEQYF. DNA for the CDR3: TGTGCCAGCAGCCCAACAGTGTTCACCTACGAGCAGTACTTC.